This note documents a single T cell receptor (beta chain) sequence. Its antigen is still unknown. This entry is derived from a study of identifying expanded T cells in peripheral blood. Clones were sequenced by immunoSEQ multiplex PCR, and TCRdb holds only the in-frame ones, with some missing. The data show 95,000 to 150,000 clones, approximately 84% seen once. Study-wide results and limits: Variance in clone template counts between approximately 2-week samples significantly increased with total template count across all healthy donors.

Unmatched junction bases numbered 8, after V lost 0 bases and J lost 8 bases. Germline lookup yields CDR1 MGHRA and CDR2 YSYEKL. The CDR3 is made up of 16 amino acids. The chain has TRBV4-1 and TRBJ2-3; TRBD2 agrees at 10 bases. The sample taken for sequencing was blood. This sequence originates from a person aged 18-70 years in good health. CDR3 loop: CASSQDLAGDGGTQYF. DNA for the CDR3: TGCGCCAGCAGCCAAGATCTAGCGGGGGACGGTGGTACGCAGTATTTT.